The rows below give T cell receptor beta chains drawn from one sample of a study of T cells in Graves' hyperthyroidism and ophthalmopathy. TCRdb reprocessed the multiplex PCR reads with MiXCR, giving one entry per CDR3 protein. The sample gives about 380,000 distinct CDR3 sequences, roughly 14% of which show up once; less than 25% is in the top ten. What was sequenced was blood. These receptor sequences come from a man younger than 40 with Graves' hyperthyroidism that later progressed to Graves' ophthalmopathy. Both conserved end residues are part of each CDR3. D genes are given only for firm matches. The size of a clone is reported for some rows only, either as once, few or many, or as a class for expanded clones.

J gene,clone size,V gene,D gene,CDR3 protein,CDR3 DNA
TRBJ1-5,.,TRBV18,.,CASSPQGVGGPGGQPQHF,TGTGCCAGCTCACCACAGGGTGTTGGGGGACCTGGAGGTCAGCCCCAGCATTTT
TRBJ1-3,many,TRBV5-1,.,CASFEGASGNTIYF,TGCGCCAGCTTCGAGGGCGCCTCTGGAAACACCATATATTTT
TRBJ2-1,many,TRBV11-3,TRBD2,CASSFYHSGLAAYNEQFF,TGTGCCAGCAGCTTCTATCATTCGGGACTAGCGGCCTACAATGAGCAGTTCTTC
TRBJ1-2,few,TRBV6-1,TRBD1,CASSFTGDGYTF,TGTGCCAGCAGTTTCACAGGGGACGGCTACACCTTC
TRBJ1-4,.,TRBV18,.,CASSPPGRGNEKLFF,TGTGCCAGCTCACCACCGGGTCGGGGAAATGAAAAACTGTTTTTT
TRBJ1-6,few,TRBV9,TRBD1,CASSFGTDNSPLHF,TGTGCCAGCAGCTTCGGGACAGATAATTCACCCCTCCACTTT
TRBJ1-2,many,TRBV6-1,.,CASNLEGLAGYTF,TGTGCCAGCAATTTGGAGGGGTTGGCTGGCTACACCTTC
TRBJ1-5,many,TRBV28,.,CASSLSPTGYSNQPQHF,TGTGCCAGCAGTTTATCCCCGACCGGGTATAGCAATCAGCCCCAGCATTTT
TRBJ1-2,.,TRBV6-2/TRBV6-3,TRBD1,CASSYRSRDRVNYGYTF,TGTGCCAGCAGTTACCGTAGCCGGGACAGGGTTAATTATGGCTACACCTTC
TRBJ1-2,many,TRBV5-8,.,CASSPVMGLYGYTF,TGTGCCAGCAGCCCCGTCATGGGACTCTATGGCTACACCTTC
TRBJ2-7,.,TRBV19,.,CASSSNRQSYEQYF,TGTGCCAGTAGTAGCAACCGACAGTCCTACGAGCAGTACTTC
TRBJ1-2,.,TRBV6-1,.,CASRREDGPEVDYGYTF,TGTGCCAGCAGACGCGAGGACGGCCCCGAAGTGGACTATGGCTACACCTTC
TRBJ1-4,few,TRBV12-3/TRBV12-4,.,CASRRSPLANEKLFF,TGTGCCAGCAGACGTAGTCCTTTGGCTAATGAAAAACTGTTTTTT
TRBJ2-1,few,TRBV20-1,TRBD2,CSVSSGGTNTSYNEQFF,TGCAGTGTTAGTAGCGGGGGGACGAATACGTCCTACAATGAGCAGTTCTTC
TRBJ1-2,.,TRBV12-3/TRBV12-4,.,CTSSLRSYGYTF,TGTACCAGCAGTTTAAGGTCCTATGGCTACACCTTC
TRBJ2-1,.,TRBV6-2/TRBV6-3,TRBD2,CAGGGAGNEQFF,TGTGCCGGCGGGGGGGCCGGCAATGAGCAGTTCTTC
TRBJ2-5,once,TRBV4-3,.,CASSQDGRAGAQETQYF,TGCGCCAGCAGCCAAGATGGGAGAGCGGGTGCGCAAGAGACCCAGTACTTC
TRBJ1-1,few,TRBV5-1,.,CASSLVAQPNTEAFF,TGCGCCAGCAGCTTGGTAGCACAACCGAACACTGAAGCTTTCTTT
TRBJ1-4,many,TRBV6-1,.,CASSDEGYATNEKLFF,TGTGCCAGCAGTGATGAGGGGTACGCAACTAATGAAAAACTGTTTTTT
TRBJ1-2,few,TRBV10-3,TRBD1,CAISELDRGVNGYTF,TGTGCCATCAGTGAATTAGACAGGGGAGTAAATGGCTACACCTTC
TRBJ2-7,few,TRBV2,.,CASNEQYF,TGTGCCAGCAACGAGCAGTACTTC
TRBJ2-3,many,TRBV11-2,TRBD2,CASSLAPASGGLRTDTQYF,TGTGCCAGCAGCTTAGCCCCAGCTAGCGGGGGGCTCCGCACAGATACGCAGTATTTT
TRBJ2-7,few,TRBV10-2,.,CASSEAEAYEQYF,TGCGCCAGCAGTGAAGCGGAGGCCTACGAGCAGTACTTC
TRBJ1-5,.,TRBV6-1,.,CATDHTGTVNQPQHF,TGTGCCACCGATCATACCGGGACGGTGAATCAGCCCCAGCATTTT
TRBJ2-7,few,TRBV29-1,TRBD1,CSVDQGETYEQYF,TGCAGCGTTGATCAGGGGGAGACCTACGAGCAGTACTTC
TRBJ1-1,many,TRBV3-1,.,CASAFGTEAFF,TGTGCCAGCGCGTTCGGGACTGAAGCTTTCTTT
TRBJ2-2,few,TRBV5-1,TRBD2,CASSLELAATGELFF,TGCGCCAGCAGCTTGGAACTAGCGGCCACCGGGGAGCTGTTTTTT
TRBJ1-1,many,TRBV3-1,.,CASSQDVRTEAFF,TGTGCCAGCAGCCAAGATGTACGCACTGAAGCTTTCTTT
TRBJ2-7,few,TRBV6-1,.,CASSDGPYEQYF,TGTGCCAGCAGTGATGGACCGTACGAGCAGTACTTC
TRBJ1-5,many,TRBV12-3/TRBV12-4,TRBD1,CASRPSHGQGNQPQHF,TGTGCCAGCAGACCTTCTCACGGACAGGGCAATCAGCCCCAGCATTTT
TRBJ2-1,many,TRBV6-1,.,CASSEWRERYNEQFF,TGTGCCAGCAGTGAATGGAGGGAACGGTACAATGAGCAGTTCTTC
TRBJ2-1,.,TRBV19,.,CASSILDAGHHYNEQFF,TGTGCCAGTAGTATCCTCGACGCGGGACACCACTACAATGAGCAGTTCTTC
TRBJ1-2,many,TRBV12-3/TRBV12-4,TRBD1,CASRRTGVNYGYTF,TGTGCCAGCAGAAGGACAGGGGTAAACTATGGCTACACCTTC
TRBJ1-1,.,TRBV28,.,CASSRDGGEAFF,TGTGCCAGCAGTCGGGACGGGGGTGAAGCTTTCTTT
TRBJ1-1,many,TRBV18,.,CASSLGQTPNTEAFF,TGTGCCAGCTCTCTAGGACAGACTCCGAACACTGAAGCTTTCTTT
TRBJ2-3,many,TRBV12-3/TRBV12-4,.,CASSFWGGSDTQYF,TGTGCCAGCAGTTTTTGGGGGGGCTCAGATACGCAGTATTTT
TRBJ2-1,.,TRBV25-1,.,CASSWSGGPNEQFF,TGTGCCAGCAGTTGGTCCGGGGGGCCAAATGAGCAGTTCTTC
TRBJ1-4,few,TRBV7-9,TRBD1,CASSTRGPNEKLFF,TGTGCCAGCAGCACCAGGGGGCCCAATGAAAAACTGTTTTTT
TRBJ2-3,.,TRBV27,TRBD1,CASKTDLQGDTDTQYF,TGTGCCAGCAAAACGGACCTTCAGGGGGACACAGATACGCAGTATTTT
TRBJ2-2,once,TRBV5-1,.,CASGDLLPNTGELFF,TGCGCCAGCGGGGATTTACTCCCGAACACCGGGGAGCTGTTTTTT
TRBJ1-5,many,TRBV19,TRBD1,CASSPGQVNQPQHF,TGTGCCAGTAGCCCGGGACAGGTCAATCAGCCCCAGCATTTT
TRBJ1-2,few,TRBV6-1,.,CASSEAWGSYGYTF,TGTGCCAGCAGTGAAGCCTGGGGAAGCTATGGCTACACCTTC
TRBJ2-5,many,TRBV6-2/TRBV6-3,TRBD1,CASRRTGAGTQYF,TGTGCCAGCAGGCGGACAGGGGCTGGGACCCAGTACTTC
TRBJ2-4,many,TRBV6-2/TRBV6-3,TRBD2,CASSPQLGGGARGIQYF,TGTGCCAGCAGTCCCCAGTTGGGCGGGGGGGCCCGGGGCATTCAGTACTTC
TRBJ1-1,many,TRBV5-1,.,CASSLLTDMNTEAFF,TGCGCCAGCAGCTTGTTGACAGATATGAACACTGAAGCTTTCTTT